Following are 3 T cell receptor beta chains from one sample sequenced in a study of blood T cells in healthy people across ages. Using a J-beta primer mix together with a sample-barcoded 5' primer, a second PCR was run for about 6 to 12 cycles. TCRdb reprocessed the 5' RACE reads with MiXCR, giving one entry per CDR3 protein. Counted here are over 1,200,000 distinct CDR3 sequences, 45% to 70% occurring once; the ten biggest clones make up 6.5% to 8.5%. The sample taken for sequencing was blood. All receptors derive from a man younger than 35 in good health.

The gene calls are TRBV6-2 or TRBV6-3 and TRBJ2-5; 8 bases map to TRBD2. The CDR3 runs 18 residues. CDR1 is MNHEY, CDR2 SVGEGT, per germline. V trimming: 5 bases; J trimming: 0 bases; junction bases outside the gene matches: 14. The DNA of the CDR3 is TGTGCCAGCAGTGACAAGCGGGGGACTCCACCGTACCAAGAGACCCAGTACTTC. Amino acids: CASSDKRGTPPYQETQYF.

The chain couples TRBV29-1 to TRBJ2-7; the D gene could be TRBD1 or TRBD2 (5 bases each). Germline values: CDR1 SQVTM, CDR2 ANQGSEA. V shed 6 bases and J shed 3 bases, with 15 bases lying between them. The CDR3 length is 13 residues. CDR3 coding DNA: TGCAGCGTCCCGGGGACGGAAGGCTACGAGCAGTACTTC. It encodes CSVPGTEGYEQYF.

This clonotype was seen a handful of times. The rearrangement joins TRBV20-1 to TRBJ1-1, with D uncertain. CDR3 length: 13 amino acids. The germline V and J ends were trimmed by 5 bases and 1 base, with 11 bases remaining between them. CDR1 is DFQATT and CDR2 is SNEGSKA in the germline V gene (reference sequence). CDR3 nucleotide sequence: TGCAGTGCTCAACGGGCCTCGAACACTGAAGCTTTCTTT. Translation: CSAQRASNTEAFF.